These 5 T cell receptor beta chains originate from one sample sequenced in a study of T cell responses to AZD1222 COVID-19 vaccine. The table came from immunoSEQ multiplex PCR; TCRdb's copy has only in-frame clones and leaves some out. The profile shows roughly 130,000 clones, roughly 90% of them singletons. The sequences come from peripheral blood, collected on day 0 of AZD1222 vaccination. These receptors came from an adult in good health.

The gene calls are TRBV27 and TRBJ1-5; D is ambiguous. This CDR3 spans 12 amino acids. Trimming shortened V by 8 bases and J by 6 bases, and 11 bases separated the two germline ends. From germline, CDR1 is MNHEY and CDR2 SMNVEV (reference sequence). CDR3 sequence (DNA): TGTGCCAGCGCCACGGGAGCTCAGCCCCAGCATTTT. Translating gives CASATGAQPQHF.

V is TRBV27 and J is TRBJ1-1; unclear D gene. CDR3 length equals 15 residues. Germline CDR1 MNHEY, CDR2 SMNVEV (reference sequence). With 5 bases removed from V and 5 bases from J, the gap between germline ends came to 18 bases. The CDR3 sequence is CASSTGRIVETEAFF. CDR3 sequence (DNA): TGTGCCAGCAGTACCGGCCGAATAGTCGAAACTGAAGCTTTCTTT.

The J gene is TRBJ2-2, the V gene TRBV11-3; D remains ambiguous. Trimming took 5 bases from V and 4 from J, leaving 8 bases between them. Per the germline V gene, CDR1 is SGHNT and CDR2 is YENEEA. The CDR3 spans 13 residues. CDR3 residues: CASSRMSTGELFF. As DNA, the CDR3 is TGTGCCAGCAGCCGGATGAGCACCGGGGAGCTGTTTTTT.

This clone has a single count. The CDR3 region has the DNA TGTGCCAGTAGTGGACTAGCCGTCTACGAGCAGTACTTC. The encoded protein is CASSGLAVYEQYF. The genes are TRBV19 and TRBJ2-7; 8 bases line up with TRBD2. The length of the CDR3 is 13 residues. Germline V lookup: CDR1 LNHDA, CDR2 SQIVND (reference sequence). V dropped 5 bases and J dropped 3; count of bases not matched to a gene: 3.

V gene TRBV5-1 combines with J gene TRBJ2-2; TRBD2 matches 8 bases. The V gene's germline CDR1 is SGHRS and CDR2 YFSETQ. Trimming took 4 bases from V and 8 from J; bases not matched to a gene: 4. This CDR3 is 13 amino acids long. CDR3 sequence: CASSREGAGELFF. CDR3 bases: TGCGCCAGCAGCCGGGAGGGCGCAGGGGAGCTGTTTTTT. The full variable domain, in which reference TRBV5-1 and TRBJ2-2 provide the parts outside the CDR3, is KAGVTQTPRYLIKTRGQQVTLSCSPISGHRSVSWYQQTPGQGLQFLFEYFSETQRNKGNFPGRFSGRQFSNSRSEMNVSTLELGDSALYLCASSREGAGELFFGEGSRLTVL.